The present T cell receptor beta chain was sequenced within a study of T cell responses to AZD1222 COVID-19 vaccine. Across the whole study: Pooled in the analysis were second doses at about 4 or about 12 weeks.

Worth noting for this clone: What it binds is unknown.

Study-level points and caveats: It was only five to seven AZD1222 recipients who were seropositive at baseline. After the peak T cell response, and only then, were repertoires sampled. Possibly, clonal diversity was underestimated; donors were largely white British and included more females.

TCRdb's table, derived via immunoSEQ multiplex PCR, lists solely in-frame clones and lacks some. The sample consists of over 110,000 clones, roughly nine tenths of them appearing once. Sequencing was performed on peripheral blood, taken on day 0 of AZD1222 vaccination. This receptor was identified in an adult in good health.

The CDR3 loop reads CASSPARYLQETQYF. In nucleotides, the CDR3 is TGTGCCAGCAGCCCAGCAAGATACCTCCAAGAGACCCAGTACTTC. This chain connects TRBV27 to TRBJ2-5, with D uncertain. CDR3 length: 15 residues. V was cut by 6 bases and J by 1 base, with 15 bases left in between. Per the germline V gene, CDR1 is MNHEY and CDR2 is SMNVEV (reference sequence).